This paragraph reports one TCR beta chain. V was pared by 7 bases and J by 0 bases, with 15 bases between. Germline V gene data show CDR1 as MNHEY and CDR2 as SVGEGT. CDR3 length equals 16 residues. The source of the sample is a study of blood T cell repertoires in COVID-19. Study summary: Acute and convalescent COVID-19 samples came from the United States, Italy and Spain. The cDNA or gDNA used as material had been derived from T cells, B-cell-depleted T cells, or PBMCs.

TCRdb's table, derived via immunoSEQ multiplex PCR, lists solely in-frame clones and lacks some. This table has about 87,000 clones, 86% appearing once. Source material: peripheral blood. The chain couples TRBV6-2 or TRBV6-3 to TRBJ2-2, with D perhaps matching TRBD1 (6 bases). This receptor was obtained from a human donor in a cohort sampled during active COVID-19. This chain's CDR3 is CASTPSGTSNTGELFF. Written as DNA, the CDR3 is TGTGCCAGCACCCCTTCCGGGACATCGAACACCGGGGAGCTGTTTTTT.